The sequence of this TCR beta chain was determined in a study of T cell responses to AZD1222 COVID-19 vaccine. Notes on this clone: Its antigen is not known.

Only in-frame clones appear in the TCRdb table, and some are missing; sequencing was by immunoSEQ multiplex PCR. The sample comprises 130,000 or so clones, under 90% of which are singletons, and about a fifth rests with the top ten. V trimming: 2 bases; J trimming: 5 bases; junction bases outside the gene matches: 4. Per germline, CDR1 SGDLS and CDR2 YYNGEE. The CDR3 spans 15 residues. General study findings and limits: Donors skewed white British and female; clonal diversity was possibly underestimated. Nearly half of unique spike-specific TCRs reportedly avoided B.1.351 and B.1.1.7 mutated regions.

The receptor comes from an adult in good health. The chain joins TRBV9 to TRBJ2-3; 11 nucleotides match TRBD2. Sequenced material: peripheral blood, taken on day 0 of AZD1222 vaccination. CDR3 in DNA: TGTGCCAGCAGCGTTAGCGGGGGGGTAGGAGATACGCAGTATTTT. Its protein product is CASSVSGGVGDTQYF.